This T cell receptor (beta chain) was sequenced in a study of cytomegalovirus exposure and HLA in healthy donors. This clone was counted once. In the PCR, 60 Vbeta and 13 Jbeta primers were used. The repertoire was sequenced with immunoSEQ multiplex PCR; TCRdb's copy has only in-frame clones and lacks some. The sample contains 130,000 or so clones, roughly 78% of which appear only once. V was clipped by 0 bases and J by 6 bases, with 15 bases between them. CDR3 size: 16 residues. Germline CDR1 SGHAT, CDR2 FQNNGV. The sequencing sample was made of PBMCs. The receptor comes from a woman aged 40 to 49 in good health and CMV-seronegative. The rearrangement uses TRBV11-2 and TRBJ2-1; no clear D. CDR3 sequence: CASSLEVVVPVNEQFF. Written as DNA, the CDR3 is TGTGCCAGCAGCTTAGAGGTGGTTGTTCCGGTCAATGAGCAGTTCTTC.